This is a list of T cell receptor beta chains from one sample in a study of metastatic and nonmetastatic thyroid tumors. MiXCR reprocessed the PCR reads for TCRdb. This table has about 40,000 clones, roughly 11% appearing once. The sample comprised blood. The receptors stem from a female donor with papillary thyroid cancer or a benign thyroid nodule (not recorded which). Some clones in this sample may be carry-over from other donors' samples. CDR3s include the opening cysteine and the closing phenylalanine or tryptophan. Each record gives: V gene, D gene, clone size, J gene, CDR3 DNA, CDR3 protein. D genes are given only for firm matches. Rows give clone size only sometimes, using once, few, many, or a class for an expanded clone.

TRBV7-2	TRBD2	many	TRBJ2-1	TGTGCCAGCAGCTTAAAGAGCGGGAGCTCCTACAATGAGCAGTTCTTC	CASSLKSGSSYNEQFF
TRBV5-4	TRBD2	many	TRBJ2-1	TGTGCCAGCAGCTTGTCGCTAGCGGGAAATGAGCAGTTCTTC	CASSLSLAGNEQFF
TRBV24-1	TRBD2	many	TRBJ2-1	TGTGCCACCAGTGACCGGAGACGCGGGAGAACCTACAATGAGCAGTTCTTC	CATSDRRRGRTYNEQFF
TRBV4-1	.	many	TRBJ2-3	TGCGCCAGCAGCCAAGAGTCCGTAGCGAGCACAGATACGCAGTATTTT	CASSQESVASTDTQYF
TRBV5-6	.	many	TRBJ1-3	TGTGCCAGCAGCTTGCGGGCAGGAAACACCATATATTTT	CASSLRAGNTIYF
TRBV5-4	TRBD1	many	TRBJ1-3	TGTGCCAGCAGCACTGGGACAGCTGGAAACACCATATATTTT	CASSTGTAGNTIYF
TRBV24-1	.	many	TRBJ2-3	TGTGCCACGGGACAAGAGGGACTGAGCACAGATACGCAGTATTTT	CATGQEGLSTDTQYF
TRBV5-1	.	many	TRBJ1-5	TGCGCCAGCAGCCCGGACATCGGAAATTATCAGCCCCAGCATTTT	CASSPDIGNYQPQHF
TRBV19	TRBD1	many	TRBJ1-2	TGTGCCACTAGTAGCCTCGGGGTAGGGGTCAGGGGGAGCTATGGCTACACCTTC	CATSSLGVGVRGSYGYTF
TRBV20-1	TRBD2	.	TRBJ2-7	TGCAGTGCTCGAGATTATGCGGGGACTATGTCCTACGAGCAGTACTTC	CSARDYAGTMSYEQYF
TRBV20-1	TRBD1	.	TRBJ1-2	TGCAGTGTCAAGACAGGGACTAACTATGGCTACACCTTC	CSVKTGTNYGYTF
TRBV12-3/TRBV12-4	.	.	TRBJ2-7	TGTGCCAGCAGTCGCGTCCAGTCGACCTACGAGCAGTACTTC	CASSRVQSTYEQYF
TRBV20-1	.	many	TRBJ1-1	TGCAGTGCTAGCCCCCCCAGTTGGCGGGAGACTGAAGCTTTCTTT	CSASPPSWRETEAFF
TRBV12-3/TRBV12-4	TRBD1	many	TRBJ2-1	TGTGCCAGCAGTTTCAAGGACAGGGGTGAGCAGTTCTTC	CASSFKDRGEQFF
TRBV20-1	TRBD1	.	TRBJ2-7	TGCAGTGCCGGGACAGGAGGAGCCTACGAGCAGTACTTC	CSAGTGGAYEQYF
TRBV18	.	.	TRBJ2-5	TGTGCCAGCTCACCACCGTCGTCTATTGGGGAGACCCAGTACTTC	CASSPPSSIGETQYF
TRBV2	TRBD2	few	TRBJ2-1	TGTGCCAGCAGGTCCGGGACTAGCGATCATGAGCAGTTCTTC	CASRSGTSDHEQFF
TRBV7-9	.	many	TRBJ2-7	TGTGCCAGCAGCCCCGAGGACCTAATCGGCTACGAGCAGTACTTC	CASSPEDLIGYEQYF
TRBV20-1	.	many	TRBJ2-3	TGCAGTGGGGCTAGCACAGATACGCAGTATTTT	CSGASTDTQYF
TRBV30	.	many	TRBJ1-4	TGTGCCTGGAGTGTCGGGTTCGCTAATGAAAAACTGTTTTTT	CAWSVGFANEKLFF
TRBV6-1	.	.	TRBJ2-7	TGTGCCAGCAGTGTACAGGGCGGTGCTGGCTACGAGCAGTACTTC	CASSVQGGAGYEQYF
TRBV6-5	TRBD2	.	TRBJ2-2	TGTGCCAGCAGTTACTCTACGGTTCTAGCGGGAACCGGGGAGCTGTTTTTT	CASSYSTVLAGTGELFF
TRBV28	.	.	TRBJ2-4	TGTGCCAGCAGTCCGGCGGTGGTTACCAAAAACATTCAGTACTTC	CASSPAVVTKNIQYF